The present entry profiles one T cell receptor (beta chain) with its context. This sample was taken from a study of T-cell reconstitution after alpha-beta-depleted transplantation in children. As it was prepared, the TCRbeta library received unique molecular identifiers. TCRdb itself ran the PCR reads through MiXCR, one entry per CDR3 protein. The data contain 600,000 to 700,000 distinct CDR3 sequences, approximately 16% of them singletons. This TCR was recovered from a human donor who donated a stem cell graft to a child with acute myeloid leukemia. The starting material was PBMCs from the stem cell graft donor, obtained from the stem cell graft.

The CDR3, as DNA: TGTGCCACCAGCTTGCCAGGGCGCCCCCAAAGGGAGACCCAGTACTTC. Its translation is CATSLPGRPQRETQYF. The chain joins TRBV15 to TRBJ2-5, with TRBD1 as a possible D gene (5 bases). Germline V gene lookup returns CDR1 LNHNV and CDR2 YYDKDF (reference sequence). The CDR3 runs 16 residues. The V and J ends lost 5 bases and 5 bases respectively, with 21 bases between them.